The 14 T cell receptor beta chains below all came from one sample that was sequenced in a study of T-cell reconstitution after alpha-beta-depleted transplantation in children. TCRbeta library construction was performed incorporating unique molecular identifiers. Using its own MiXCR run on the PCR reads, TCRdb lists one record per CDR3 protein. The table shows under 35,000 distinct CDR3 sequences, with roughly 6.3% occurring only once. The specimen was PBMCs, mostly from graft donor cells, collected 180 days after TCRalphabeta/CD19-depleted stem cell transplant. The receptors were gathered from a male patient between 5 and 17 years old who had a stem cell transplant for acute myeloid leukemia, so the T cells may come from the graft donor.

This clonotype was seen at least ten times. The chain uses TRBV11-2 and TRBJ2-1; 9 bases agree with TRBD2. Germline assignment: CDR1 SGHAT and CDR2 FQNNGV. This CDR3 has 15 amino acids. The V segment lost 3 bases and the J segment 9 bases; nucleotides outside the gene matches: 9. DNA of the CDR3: TGTGCCAGCAGCTTGGCCGGGACTAGCAAGGCTGAGCAGTTCTTC. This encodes CASSLAGTSKAEQFF.

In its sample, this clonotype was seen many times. CDR3 coding DNA: TGTGCCAGCAGCATCGCGGGCGAGCAGTACTTC. Translating gives CASSIAGEQYF. This chain connects TRBV12-3 or TRBV12-4 to TRBJ2-7; D might be TRBD2 (5 bases). V lost 6 bases to trimming and J lost 6 bases, with 9 bases between them. The CDR3 is 11 amino acids.

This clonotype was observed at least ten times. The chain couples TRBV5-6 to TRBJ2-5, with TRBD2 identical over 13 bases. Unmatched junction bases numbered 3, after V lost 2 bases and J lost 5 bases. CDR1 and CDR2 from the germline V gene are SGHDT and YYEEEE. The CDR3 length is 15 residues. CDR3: CASSLGLAGAETQYF. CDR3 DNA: TGTGCCAGCAGCTTAGGACTAGCGGGGGCGGAGACCCAGTACTTC.

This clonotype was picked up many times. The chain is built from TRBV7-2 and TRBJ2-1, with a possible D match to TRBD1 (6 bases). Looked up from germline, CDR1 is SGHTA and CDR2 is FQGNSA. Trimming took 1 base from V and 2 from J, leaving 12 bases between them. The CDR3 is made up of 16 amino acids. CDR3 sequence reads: CASSLVLDSTYNEQFF. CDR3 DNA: TGTGCCAGCAGCTTAGTACTGGACAGCACCTACAATGAGCAGTTCTTC. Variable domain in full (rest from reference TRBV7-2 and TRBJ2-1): GAGVSQSPSNKVTEKGKDVELRCDPISGHTALYWYRQSLGQGLEFLIYFQGNSAPDKSGLPSDRFSAERTGGSVSTLTIQRTQQEDSAVYLCASSLVLDSTYNEQFFGPGTRLTVL.

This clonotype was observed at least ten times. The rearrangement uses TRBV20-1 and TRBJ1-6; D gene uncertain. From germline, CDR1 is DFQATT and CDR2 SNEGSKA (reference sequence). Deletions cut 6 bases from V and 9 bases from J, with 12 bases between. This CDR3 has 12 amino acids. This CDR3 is CSAPSPRSPLHF. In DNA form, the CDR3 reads TGCAGTGCCCCCTCCCCGCGTTCACCCCTCCACTTT.

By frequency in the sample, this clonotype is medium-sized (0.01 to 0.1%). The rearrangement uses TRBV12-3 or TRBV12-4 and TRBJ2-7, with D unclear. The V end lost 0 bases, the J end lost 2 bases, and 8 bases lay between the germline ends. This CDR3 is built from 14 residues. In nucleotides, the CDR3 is TGTGCCAGCAGTTTAGCGGGATCAACCTACGAGCAGTACTTC. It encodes CASSLAGSTYEQYF.

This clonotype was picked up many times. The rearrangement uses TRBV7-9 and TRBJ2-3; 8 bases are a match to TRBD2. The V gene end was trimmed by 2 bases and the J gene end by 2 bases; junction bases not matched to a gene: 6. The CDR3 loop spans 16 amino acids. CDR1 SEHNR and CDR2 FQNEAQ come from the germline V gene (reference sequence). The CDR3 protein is CASSLSQAGATDTQYF. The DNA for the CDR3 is TGTGCCAGCAGCTTATCTCAAGCGGGAGCCACAGATACGCAGTATTTT.

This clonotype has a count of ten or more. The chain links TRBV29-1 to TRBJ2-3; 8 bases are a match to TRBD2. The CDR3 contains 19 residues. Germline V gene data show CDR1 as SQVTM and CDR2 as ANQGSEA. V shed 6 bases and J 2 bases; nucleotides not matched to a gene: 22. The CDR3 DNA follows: TGCAGCGTGGGTTTTCGGGAGGGCCTGTGTTTTCTTTACACAGATACGCAGTATTTT. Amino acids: CSVGFREGLCFLYTDTQYF.

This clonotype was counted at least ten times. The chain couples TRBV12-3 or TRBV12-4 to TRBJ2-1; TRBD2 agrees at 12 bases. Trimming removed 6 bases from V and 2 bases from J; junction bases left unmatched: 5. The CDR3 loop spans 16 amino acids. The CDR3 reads CASSETSGRPYNEQFF. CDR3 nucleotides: TGTGCCAGCAGCGAGACTAGCGGGAGACCCTACAATGAGCAGTTCTTC.

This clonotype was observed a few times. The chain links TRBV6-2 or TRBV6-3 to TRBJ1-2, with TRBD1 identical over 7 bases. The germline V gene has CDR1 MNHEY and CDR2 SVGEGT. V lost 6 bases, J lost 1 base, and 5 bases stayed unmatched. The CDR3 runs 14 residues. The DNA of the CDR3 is TGTGCCAGCAGCTCCGGACAGGTTAACTATGGCTACACCTTC. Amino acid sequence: CASSSGQVNYGYTF.

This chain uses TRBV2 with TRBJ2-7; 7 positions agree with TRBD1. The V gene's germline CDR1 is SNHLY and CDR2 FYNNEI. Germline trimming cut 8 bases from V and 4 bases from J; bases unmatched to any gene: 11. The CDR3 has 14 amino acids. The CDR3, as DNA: TGTGCCAGCGGGGAATGGGGACAGCCGTACGAGCAGTACTTC. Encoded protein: CASGEWGQPYEQYF.

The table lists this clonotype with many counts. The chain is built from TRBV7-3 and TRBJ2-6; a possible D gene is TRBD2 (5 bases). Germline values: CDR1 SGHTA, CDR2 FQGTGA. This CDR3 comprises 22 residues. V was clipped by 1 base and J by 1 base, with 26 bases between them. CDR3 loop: CASSLSSASYTSPRSGANVLTF. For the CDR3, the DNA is TGTGCCAGCAGCTTAAGTTCGGCTAGCTACACGTCCCCGAGGTCTGGGGCCAACGTCCTGACTTTC.

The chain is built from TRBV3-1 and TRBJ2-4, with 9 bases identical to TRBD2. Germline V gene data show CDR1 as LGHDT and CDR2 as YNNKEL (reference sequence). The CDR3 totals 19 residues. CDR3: CTRSNAVGRLAAAKNIQYF. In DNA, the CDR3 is TGTACCCGCAGTAATGCAGTGGGGCGACTAGCGGCAGCCAAAAACATTCAGTACTTC.

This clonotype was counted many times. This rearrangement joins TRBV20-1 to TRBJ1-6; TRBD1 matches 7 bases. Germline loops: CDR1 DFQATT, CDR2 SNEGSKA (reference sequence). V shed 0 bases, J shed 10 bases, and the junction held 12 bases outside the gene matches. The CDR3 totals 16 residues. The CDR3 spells CSARDTRQGGDSPLHF. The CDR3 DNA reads TGCAGTGCTAGAGATACTAGACAGGGAGGGGACTCACCCCTCCACTTT.